The clone carrying this TCR beta chain was seen only a few times. Its target is unknown. These data belong to a study of T-cell memory formation after mild COVID-19. Study context: Largely, the TCR clusters proved donor specific.

V was clipped by 0 bases and J by 4 bases, with 8 bases between them. Germline loops: CDR1 LGHNA, CDR2 YSLEER. The CDR3 loop spans 14 amino acids. Study-level results: Whether second-wave clones peaking at day 37 were SARS-CoV-2 specific went unconfirmed.

5'RACE primed at constant segments yielded TCR alpha and TCR beta cDNA libraries bearing sample barcodes and UMIs. Via MiXCR, TCRdb re-called the 5' RACE reads, giving one row per CDR3 protein. The sample lists roughly 300,000 distinct CDR3 sequences; roughly 8.2% were seen once. The sample taken for sequencing was PBMCs or a T cell subset sorted from them (not recorded which). The genes are TRBV4-3 and TRBJ2-3; D is perhaps TRBD2 (6 bases). The source is a man younger than 30 who had mild COVID-19 (a few samples of this study predate the infection). Cell type and time point are not known. This chain's CDR3 is CASSQEWGADTQYF. In DNA form, the CDR3 reads TGCGCCAGCAGCCAAGAATGGGGGGCAGATACGCAGTATTTT.